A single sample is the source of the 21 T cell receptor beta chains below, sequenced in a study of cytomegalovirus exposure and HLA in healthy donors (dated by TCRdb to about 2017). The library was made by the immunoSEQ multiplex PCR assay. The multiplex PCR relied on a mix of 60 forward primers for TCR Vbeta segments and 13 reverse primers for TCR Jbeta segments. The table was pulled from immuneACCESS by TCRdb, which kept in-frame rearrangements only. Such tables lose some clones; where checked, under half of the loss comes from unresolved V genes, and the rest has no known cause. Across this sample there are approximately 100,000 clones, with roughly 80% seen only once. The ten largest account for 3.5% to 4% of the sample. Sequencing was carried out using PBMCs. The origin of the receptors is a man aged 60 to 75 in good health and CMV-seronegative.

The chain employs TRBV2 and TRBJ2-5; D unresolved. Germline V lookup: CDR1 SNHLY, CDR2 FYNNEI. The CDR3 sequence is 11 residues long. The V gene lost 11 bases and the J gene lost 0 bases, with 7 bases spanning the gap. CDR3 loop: CASQYQETQYF. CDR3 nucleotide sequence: TGTGCCTCGCAGTACCAAGAGACCCAGTACTTC. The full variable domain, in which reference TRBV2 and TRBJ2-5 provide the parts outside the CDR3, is EPEVTQTPSHQVTQMGQEVILRCVPISNHLYFYWYRQILGQKVEFLVSFYNNEISEKSEIFDDQFSVERPDGSNFTLKIRSTKLEDSAMYFCASQYQETQYFGPGTRLLVL.

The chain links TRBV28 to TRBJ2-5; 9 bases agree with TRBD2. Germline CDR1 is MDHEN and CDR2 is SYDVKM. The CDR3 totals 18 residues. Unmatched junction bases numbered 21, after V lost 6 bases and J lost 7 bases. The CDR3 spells CASSSNGRGLAGFGTQYF. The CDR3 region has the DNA TGTGCCAGCAGCTCTAACGGGAGGGGACTAGCAGGTTTCGGGACCCAGTACTTC.

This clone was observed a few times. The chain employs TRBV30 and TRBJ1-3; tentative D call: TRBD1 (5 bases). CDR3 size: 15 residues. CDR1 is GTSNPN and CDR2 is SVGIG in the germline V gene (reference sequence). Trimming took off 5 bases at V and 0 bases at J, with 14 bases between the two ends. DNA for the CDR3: TGTGCCTGGGCGGGGGGGTCGAGCTCTGGAAACACCATATATTTT. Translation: CAWAGGSSSGNTIYF.

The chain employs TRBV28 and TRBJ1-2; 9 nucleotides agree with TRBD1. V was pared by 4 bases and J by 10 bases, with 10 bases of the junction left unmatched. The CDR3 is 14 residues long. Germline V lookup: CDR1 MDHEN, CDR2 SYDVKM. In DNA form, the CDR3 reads TGTGCCAGCAGTTCCCCGACAGGGGGATTCGACTACACCTTC. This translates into CASSSPTGGFDYTF.

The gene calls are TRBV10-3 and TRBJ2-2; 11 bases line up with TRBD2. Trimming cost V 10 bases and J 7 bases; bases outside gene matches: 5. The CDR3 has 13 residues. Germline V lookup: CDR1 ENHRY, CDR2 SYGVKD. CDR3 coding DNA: TGTGCCACTAGCGGGGGGACATTCGGGGAGCTGTTTTTT. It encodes CATSGGTFGELFF.

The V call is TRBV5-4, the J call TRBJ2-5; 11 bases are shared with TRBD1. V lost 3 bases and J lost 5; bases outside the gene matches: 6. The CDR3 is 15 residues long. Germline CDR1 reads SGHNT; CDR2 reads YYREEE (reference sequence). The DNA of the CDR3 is TGTGCCAGCAGCTCCGGGACAGGGGGGTGGGAGACCCAGTACTTC. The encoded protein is CASSSGTGGWETQYF.

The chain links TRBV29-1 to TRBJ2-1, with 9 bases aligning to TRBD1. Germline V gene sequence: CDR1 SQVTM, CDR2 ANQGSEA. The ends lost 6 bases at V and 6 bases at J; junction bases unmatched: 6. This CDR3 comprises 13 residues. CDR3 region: CSVDPGQGNEQFF. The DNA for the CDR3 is TGCAGCGTGGACCCGGGACAGGGCAATGAGCAGTTCTTC.

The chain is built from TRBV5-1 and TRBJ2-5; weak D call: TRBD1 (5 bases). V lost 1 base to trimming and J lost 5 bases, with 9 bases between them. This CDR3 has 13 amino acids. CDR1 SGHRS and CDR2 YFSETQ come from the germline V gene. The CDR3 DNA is TGCGCCAGCAGCTTGAACCCAGGGGAGACCCAGTACTTC. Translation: CASSLNPGETQYF.

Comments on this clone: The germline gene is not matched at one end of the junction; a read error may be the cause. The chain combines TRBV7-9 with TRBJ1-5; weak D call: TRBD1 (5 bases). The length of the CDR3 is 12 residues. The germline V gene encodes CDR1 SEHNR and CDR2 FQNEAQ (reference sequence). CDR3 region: CSSSYETEPQHF. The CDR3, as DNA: TGTTCCAGCAGCTACGAGACAGAGCCCCAGCATTTT.

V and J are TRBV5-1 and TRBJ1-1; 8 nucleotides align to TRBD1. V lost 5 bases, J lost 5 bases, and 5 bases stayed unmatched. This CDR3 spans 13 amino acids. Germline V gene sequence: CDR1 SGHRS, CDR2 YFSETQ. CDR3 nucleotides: TGCGCCAGCAGTGACAGGGGAAATACTGAAGCTTTCTTT. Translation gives CASSDRGNTEAFF.

CDR3 coding DNA: TGTGCCAGCAGCCCAAGACTAGCACAAACTTCGGATACGCAGTATTTT. Its protein is CASSPRLAQTSDTQYF. The V gene is TRBV9, the J gene TRBJ2-3; 7 positions match TRBD2. CDR1 SGDLS and CDR2 YYNGEE come from the germline V gene. Germline trimming cut 4 bases from V and 6 bases from J; bases unmatched to any gene: 14. The CDR3 sequence is 16 residues long.

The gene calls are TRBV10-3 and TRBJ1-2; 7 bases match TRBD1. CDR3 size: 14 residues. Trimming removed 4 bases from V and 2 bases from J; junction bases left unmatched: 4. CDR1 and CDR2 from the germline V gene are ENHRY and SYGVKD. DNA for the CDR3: TGTGCCATCAGTGCTACAGGGGCAAACTATGGCTACACCTTC. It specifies CAISATGANYGYTF.

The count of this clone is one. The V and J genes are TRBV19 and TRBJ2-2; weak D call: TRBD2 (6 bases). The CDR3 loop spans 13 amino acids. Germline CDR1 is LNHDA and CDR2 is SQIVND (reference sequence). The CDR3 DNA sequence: TGTGCATCCTCCGGAGGGGCCCCCGGGGAGCTGTTTTTT. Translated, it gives CASSGGAPGELFF.

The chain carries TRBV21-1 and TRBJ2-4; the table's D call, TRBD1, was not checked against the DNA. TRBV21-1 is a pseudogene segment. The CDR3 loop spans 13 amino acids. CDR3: CASRPGQGYIQYF. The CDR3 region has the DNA TGTGCCAGCAGACCGGGACAGGGTTACATTCAGTACTTC.

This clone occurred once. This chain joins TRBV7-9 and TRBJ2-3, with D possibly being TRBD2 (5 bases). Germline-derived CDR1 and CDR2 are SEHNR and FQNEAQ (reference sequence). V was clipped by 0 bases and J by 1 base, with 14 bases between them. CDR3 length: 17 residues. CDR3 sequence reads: CASSLAARGSGTDTQYF. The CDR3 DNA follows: TGTGCCAGCAGCTTAGCGGCTCGGGGTTCGGGCACAGATACGCAGTATTTT.

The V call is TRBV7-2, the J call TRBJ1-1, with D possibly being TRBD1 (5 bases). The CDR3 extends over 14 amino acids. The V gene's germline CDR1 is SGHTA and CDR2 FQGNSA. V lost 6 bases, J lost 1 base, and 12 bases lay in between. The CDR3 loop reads CASRPQGGNTEAFF. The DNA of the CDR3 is TGTGCCAGCAGGCCCCAGGGTGGGAACACTGAAGCTTTCTTT.

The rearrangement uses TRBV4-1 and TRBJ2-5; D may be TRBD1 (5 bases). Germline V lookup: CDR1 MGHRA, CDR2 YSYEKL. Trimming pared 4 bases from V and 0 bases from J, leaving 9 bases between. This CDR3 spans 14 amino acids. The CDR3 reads CASSRTSHQETQYF. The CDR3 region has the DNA TGCGCCAGCAGCCGGACAAGCCACCAAGAGACCCAGTACTTC.

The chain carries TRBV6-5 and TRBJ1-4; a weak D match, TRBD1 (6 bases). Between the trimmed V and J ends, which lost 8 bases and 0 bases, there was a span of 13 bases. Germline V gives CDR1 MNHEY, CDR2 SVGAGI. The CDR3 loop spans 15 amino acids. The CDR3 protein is CASGSSGATNEKLFF. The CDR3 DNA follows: TGTGCCAGCGGGTCCTCAGGGGCAACTAATGAAAAACTGTTTTTT.

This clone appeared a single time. The chain's CDR3 is CASAPGLAATGELFF. CDR3 in DNA: TGTGCCAGCGCCCCCGGACTAGCGGCCACCGGGGAGCTGTTTTTT. V usage is TRBV7-3 and J usage is TRBJ2-2, with 10 bases matching TRBD2. The germline V gene has CDR1 SGHTA and CDR2 FQGTGA. V was pared by 8 bases and J by 4 bases, with 7 bases of the junction left unmatched. The CDR3 is 15 amino acids.

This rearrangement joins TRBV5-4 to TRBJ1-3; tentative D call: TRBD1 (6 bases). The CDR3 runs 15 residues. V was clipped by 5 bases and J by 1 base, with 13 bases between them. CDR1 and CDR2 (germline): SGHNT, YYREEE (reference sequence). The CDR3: CASSFSQGSGNTIYF. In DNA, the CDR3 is TGTGCCAGCAGTTTCAGCCAGGGGTCTGGAAACACCATATATTTT.

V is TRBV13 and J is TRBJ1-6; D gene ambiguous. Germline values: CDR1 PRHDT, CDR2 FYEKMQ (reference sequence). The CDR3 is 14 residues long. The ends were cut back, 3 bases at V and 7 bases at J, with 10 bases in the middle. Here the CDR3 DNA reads TGTGCCAGCAGCTTGCTGGGCACGAATTCACCCCTCCACTTT. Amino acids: CASSLLGTNSPLHF.